This TCR beta chain was documented in a study of T-cell reconstitution after alpha-beta-depleted transplantation in children. Unique molecular identifiers were incorporated into the prepared TCRbeta library. From the PCR reads, TCRdb called clonotypes with MiXCR, one entry per CDR3 protein. The table includes about 200,000 distinct CDR3 sequences, roughly 15% detected once. The germline V gene encodes CDR1 SGHKS and CDR2 YYEKEE (reference sequence). CDR3 length equals 14 residues. The germline V and J ends were trimmed by 4 bases and 12 bases, with 20 bases remaining between them. This clonotype was seen many times.

The sequence came from a human donor who donated a stem cell graft to a child with acute lymphoblastic leukemia. V usage is TRBV5-5 and J usage is TRBJ2-1; TRBD2 might be the D (6 bases). The starting material was PBMCs from the stem cell graft donor, obtained from the stem cell graft. CDR3 nucleotide sequence: TGTGCCAGCAGCGCGGGGAGAATGGTTTTGGGGCAGTTCTTC. This sequence encodes CASSAGRMVLGQFF. Full variable domain (outside the CDR3, taken from reference TRBV5-5 and TRBJ2-1): DAGVTQSPTHLIKTRGQQVTLRCSPISGHKSVSWYQQVLGQGPQFIFQYYEKEERGRGNFPDRFSARQFPNYSSELNVNALLLGDSALYLCASSAGRMVLGQFFGPGTRLTVL.